Sequencing of this T cell receptor beta chain was carried out in a study of OX40 agonist ivuxolimab in advanced cancers. For the study at large: Each dose-escalation patient presented with hepatocellular carcinoma, melanoma, renal cell or head and neck cancer. Males comprised around 80% of the group, whose mean age was approximately 60 years (range 23 to 79).

Germline values: CDR1 MRHNA, CDR2 SNTAGT. CDR3 length equals 12 residues. Between the trimmed V and J ends, which lost 5 bases and 6 bases, there was a span of 11 bases. This table comes from immunoSEQ multiplex PCR, and its TCRdb copy is limited to in-frame clones, with some not included. This table holds fewer than 25,000 clones, around 86% found once. This chain uses TRBV6-4 with TRBJ2-7, with D perhaps TRBD2 (5 bases). This receptor was taken from an adult with an advanced solid tumor such as melanoma, head and neck, liver or kidney cancer. The specimen was CD4+ or CD8+ T cells sorted from blood, collected in a trial of the OX40 agonist ivuxolimab. The DNA of the CDR3 is TGTGCCAGCAGTTACGGAGGAGGCGAGCAGTACTTC. Translation: CASSYGGGEQYF.